The rows below give T cell receptor beta chains drawn from one sample of a study of PD-1 blockade in classical Hodgkin lymphoma. The table came from immunoSEQ multiplex PCR; TCRdb's copy has only in-frame clones and leaves some out. The data show 25,000 to 35,000 clones, 80% to 90% seen once. Material: CD4+ T cells from blood, obtained before the fourth cycle of nivolumab. The receptors derive from a human donor with classical Hodgkin lymphoma. Each CDR3 is given with its conserved first and last residue. A D gene is named only where the DNA matches it firmly. Not all rows give a size; the values are once, few, many and, for expanded clones, a class.

d_gene	v_gene	abundance	j_gene	CDR3aa	CDR3nt
-	TRBV6-6	-	TRBJ2-7	CASSYSTWTYEQYF	TGTGCCAGCAGTTACTCAACCTGGACCTACGAGCAGTACTTC
-	TRBV28	-	TRBJ2-7	CASSLVRGLSYEQYF	TGTGCCAGCAGCCTAGTCCGGGGTCTATCCTACGAGCAGTACTTC
-	TRBV5-1	-	TRBJ2-1	CASSIEGRGEQFF	TGCGCCAGCAGCATAGAAGGACGTGGGGAGCAGTTCTTC
TRBD1	TRBV5-1	-	TRBJ2-5	CASSASGQSQETQYF	TGCGCCAGCAGCGCCTCGGGACAGTCCCAAGAGACCCAGTACTTC
TRBD1	TRBV6-5	-	TRBJ2-5	CASRRAGGVETQYF	TGTGCCAGCAGGAGGGCAGGGGGTGTAGAGACCCAGTACTTC
-	TRBV20-1	-	TRBJ1-1	CRSGGDTEAFF	TGCAGGTCCGGAGGGGACACTGAAGCTTTCTTT
-	TRBV2	-	TRBJ2-7	CASSDQKWVEQYF	TGTGCCAGCAGTGACCAAAAGTGGGTAGAGCAGTACTTC
-	TRBV28	few	TRBJ2-7	CARRGEQYF	TGTGCCCGCAGAGGGGAGCAGTACTTC